The rows below give T cell receptor beta chains drawn from one sample of a study of blood T cell repertoires in COVID-19. The repertoire was sequenced with immunoSEQ multiplex PCR; TCRdb's copy has only in-frame clones and lacks some. The sample lists 65,000 or so clones, around four fifths occurring once. Sequenced: peripheral blood. The receptors shown here come from a man aged 55 to 70 with acute or convalescent COVID-19. Both conserved end residues are part of each CDR3. D genes are given only for firm matches. Where a row states a size, it is once, few, many or the class of an expanded clone; other rows omit it.

V: TRBV12-5
size: -
J: TRBJ2-2
D: TRBD2
CDR3: CASGAAPGLAGNTGELFF
DNA: TGTGCTAGTGGCGCCGCTCCGGGACTAGCTGGGAACACCGGGGAGCTGTTTTTT

V: TRBV5-1
size: -
J: TRBJ1-1
D: TRBD1
CDR3: CASSWTGMNTEAFF
DNA: TGCGCCAGCAGCTGGACAGGGATGAACACTGAAGCTTTCTTT

V: TRBV9
size: -
J: TRBJ2-5
D: -
CDR3: CASSVGRGNQETQYF
DNA: TGTGCCAGCAGCGTAGGTCGGGGAAACCAAGAGACCCAGTACTTC

V: TRBV7-9
size: -
J: TRBJ2-4
D: TRBD1
CDR3: CASSSGGQGAKNIQYF
DNA: TGTGCCAGCAGCTCTGGGGGACAGGGGGCCAAAAACATTCAGTACTTC

V: TRBV21-1
size: -
J: TRBJ2-2
D: -
CDR3: CSLTNKNTGELFF
DNA: TGTTCGCTCACCAACAAGAACACCGGGGAGCTGTTTTTT

V: TRBV2
size: -
J: TRBJ2-7
D: -
CDR3: CASSPTYEQYF
DNA: TGTGCCAGCAGCCCTACCTACGAGCAGTACTTC

V: TRBV3-1/TRBV3-2
size: -
J: TRBJ1-5
D: -
CDR3: CASSQSEGSNQPQHF
DNA: TGTGCCAGCAGCCAATCTGAGGGTAGCAATCAGCCCCAGCATTTT

V: TRBV6-5
size: -
J: TRBJ2-7
D: -
CDR3: CASGLFTYEQYF
DNA: TGTGCCAGCGGACTGTTTACCTACGAGCAGTACTTC

V: TRBV4-1
size: few
J: TRBJ1-2
D: TRBD1
CDR3: CASSPQTGGYGYTF
DNA: TGCGCCAGCAGCCCCCAGACAGGGGGGTATGGCTACACCTTC

V: TRBV18
size: once
J: TRBJ2-7
D: TRBD2
CDR3: CASSPTPGTSGEQYF
DNA: TGTGCCAGCTCACCGACCCCCGGGACTAGTGGGGAGCAGTACTTC

V: TRBV6-5
size: -
J: TRBJ2-7
D: -
CDR3: CASSYDRTSLYEQYF
DNA: TGTGCCAGCAGTTACGACAGGACCTCTCTCTACGAGCAGTACTTC

V: TRBV5-6
size: -
J: TRBJ2-1
D: TRBD2
CDR3: CASSLRAGGWIF
DNA: TGTGCCAGCAGCTTGCGAGCGGGGGGGTGGATCTTC

V: TRBV18
size: -
J: TRBJ1-5
D: -
CDR3: CASSPDSNFNQPQHF
DNA: TGTGCCAGCTCACCGGACAGTAATTTCAATCAGCCCCAGCATTTT

V: TRBV2
size: -
J: TRBJ1-1
D: -
CDR3: CASIQLGGPEAFF
DNA: TGTGCCAGCATTCAATTAGGAGGTCCTGAAGCTTTCTTT

V: TRBV5-1
size: -
J: TRBJ1-5
D: -
CDR3: CASSEGGGRNQPQHF
DNA: TGCGCCAGCAGCGAGGGAGGCGGGCGCAATCAGCCCCAGCATTTT

V: TRBV2
size: once
J: TRBJ2-5
D: -
CDR3: CASGLLPEETQYF
DNA: TGTGCCAGCGGGCTCCTACCCGAAGAGACCCAGTACTTC

V: TRBV19
size: once
J: TRBJ2-5
D: -
CDR3: CASSTAVGGQETQYF
DNA: TGTGCCAGTAGTACAGCCGTAGGAGGTCAAGAGACCCAGTACTTC

V: TRBV5-6
size: -
J: TRBJ2-1
D: -
CDR3: CASSLEGRGEQFF
DNA: TGTGCCAGCAGCTTGGAAGGGAGAGGAGAGCAGTTCTTC

V: TRBV7-9
size: -
J: TRBJ1-1
D: -
CDR3: CASSLAQGSTEAFF
DNA: TGTGCCAGCAGCTTAGCGCAGGGAAGCACTGAAGCTTTCTTT

V: TRBV2
size: few
J: TRBJ1-3
D: TRBD1
CDR3: CASSDTTGGGGNTIYF
DNA: TGTGCCAGCAGTGATACCACAGGGGGCGGCGGAAACACCATATATTTT

V: TRBV2
size: -
J: TRBJ1-1
D: -
CDR3: CASNMELWQVNTEAFF
DNA: TGTGCCAGCAACATGGAACTGTGGCAGGTGAACACTGAAGCTTTCTTT

V: TRBV9
size: -
J: TRBJ2-2
D: -
CDR3: CASSTGSNTGELFF
DNA: TGTGCCAGCAGCACAGGGTCCAACACCGGGGAGCTGTTTTTT

V: TRBV5-1
size: -
J: TRBJ1-6
D: TRBD1
CDR3: CASSLGGQGTALGSPLHF
DNA: TGCGCCAGCAGCTTGGGGGGACAGGGGACGGCTCTGGGTTCACCCCTCCACTTT

V: TRBV24-1
size: few
J: TRBJ1-5
D: -
CDR3: CATSDGGVGNQPQHF
DNA: TGTGCCACCAGTGATGGGGGGGTTGGCAATCAGCCCCAGCATTTT

V: TRBV7-8
size: -
J: TRBJ1-5
D: -
CDR3: CASSLYSNSNQPQHF
DNA: TGTGCCAGCAGCCTCTACAGCAATAGCAATCAGCCCCAGCATTTT

V: TRBV18
size: -
J: TRBJ1-3
D: -
CDR3: CASSPSTFSGNTIYF
DNA: TGTGCCAGCTCACCGTCTACCTTCTCTGGAAACACCATATATTTT

V: TRBV15
size: once
J: TRBJ2-2
D: -
CDR3: CATSTGVGTGELFF
DNA: TGTGCCACCAGCACAGGGGTGGGCACCGGGGAGCTGTTTTTT

V: TRBV11-2
size: few
J: TRBJ1-6
D: -
CDR3: CASSLGKDSNSPLHF
DNA: TGTGCCAGCAGCTTAGGGAAGGACTCTAATTCACCCCTCCACTTT

V: TRBV4-1
size: -
J: TRBJ1-2
D: TRBD1
CDR3: CASSQETGVVFTF
DNA: TGCGCCAGCAGCCAAGAGACAGGGGTGGTTTTCACCTTC

V: TRBV6-5
size: -
J: TRBJ1-6
D: TRBD1
CDR3: CASRQGDSPLHF
DNA: TGTGCCAGCAGACAGGGGGATTCACCCCTCCACTTT

V: TRBV14
size: -
J: TRBJ1-2
D: -
CDR3: CASSPRDTRNYGYTF
DNA: TGTGCCAGCAGTCCCCGGGACACCCGAAACTATGGCTACACCTTC

V: TRBV6-2/TRBV6-3
size: -
J: TRBJ2-3
D: TRBD1
CDR3: CASSYPDRGIPDTQYF
DNA: TGTGCCAGCAGTTACCCAGACAGGGGGATTCCAGATACGCAGTATTTT

V: TRBV19
size: -
J: TRBJ1-1
D: -
CDR3: CASTPRPLRRQSLGTEAFF
DNA: TGTGCCAGTACCCCAAGGCCGCTCCGTAGACAGTCCCTTGGGACTGAAGCTTTCTTT